Sequencing of this T cell receptor beta chain was carried out in a study of blood T cell repertoires in COVID-19 (TCRdb year 2020). Some background on the complete study: Samples covering the acute and convalescent phases of COVID-19 were provided by collaborators in the United States, Italy and Spain. The prospective study material was composed of cDNA or gDNA derived from T cells, B-cell-depleted T cells, or PBMCs. The samples were drawn from two sources: the first 160 participants of the ongoing ImmuneRACE study, and some 1,300 subjects contributed by 6 global collaborators. Where available, HLA class I and class II types were obtained from metadata supplied by the sample provider rather than from assay-based typing. Deeply sampled blood TCRbeta repertoires from subjects exposed to, actively infected with, or recovered from COVID-19 were included in the dataset. A de-identified subject ID, COVID-19 status, age in years and sex were almost always included in the sample metadata. The repertoires were made available in a free public database intended to serve as a resource for research on the immune response to SARS-CoV-2.

Broader findings and caveats from the paper: The quantity of clinical and demographic metadata differed by source and by participant and was supplied without curation.

Taken from cysteine to phenylalanine, the CDR3 has 15 residues. The CDR3 DNA has 45 bases and is translated from base 1. CDR1 SGHRS and CDR2 YFSETQ were looked up in the germline V gene. The germline V and J ends show losses of 4 bases and 1 base respectively, and no gene match explains 6 bases of the junction. Whole blood was collected in K2EDTA tubes by collaborating institutions according to the institutions' own protocols. For TCRbeta analysis, collaborators shipped samples as frozen whole blood, isolated PBMCs, or DNA extracted from either of those sample types. About this clone itself: Its target antigen remains unknown. There are no base qualities to consult, and no much larger clone falls within one base. Other DNA sequences from this sample encode an identical CDR3 as well.

TCRbeta CDR3 regions were amplified from genomic DNA using the immunoSEQ Assay, a bias-controlled multiplex PCR. The paper's processing steps were these. Nucleated cell counts per sample were estimated from amplification of reference gene primers within the assay. Sequence reads were collapsed and filtered to measure the absolute abundance of every unique TCRbeta CDR3 rearrangement. For each sample, productive Simpson clonality was calculated by taking the square root of Simpson's diversity index across productive rearrangements. This immuneACCESS table, as held by TCRdb, lists in-frame sequences with V and J called but not all clones. Of the missing ones, under half trace to an unresolved V gene in checked studies; the others have no known cause. V, J and clone size are taken as reported in that table, and D and trimming were inferred from the DNA itself. The sample table lists 84,000 or so clones, approximately 80% of them with a count of one. The top ten clonotypes cover more than 10% of the sample.

The sequenced sample was peripheral blood. The TCR originated in a woman aged 40 to 49 with active or convalescent COVID-19. Recombination connected TRBV5-1 to TRBJ1-1; 8 nucleotides in the junction match TRBD1. The encoded CDR3 is CASSPRTGPNTEAFF. The DNA sequence reads TGCGCCAGCAGCCCTAGGACAGGGCCGAACACTGAAGCTTTCTTT.